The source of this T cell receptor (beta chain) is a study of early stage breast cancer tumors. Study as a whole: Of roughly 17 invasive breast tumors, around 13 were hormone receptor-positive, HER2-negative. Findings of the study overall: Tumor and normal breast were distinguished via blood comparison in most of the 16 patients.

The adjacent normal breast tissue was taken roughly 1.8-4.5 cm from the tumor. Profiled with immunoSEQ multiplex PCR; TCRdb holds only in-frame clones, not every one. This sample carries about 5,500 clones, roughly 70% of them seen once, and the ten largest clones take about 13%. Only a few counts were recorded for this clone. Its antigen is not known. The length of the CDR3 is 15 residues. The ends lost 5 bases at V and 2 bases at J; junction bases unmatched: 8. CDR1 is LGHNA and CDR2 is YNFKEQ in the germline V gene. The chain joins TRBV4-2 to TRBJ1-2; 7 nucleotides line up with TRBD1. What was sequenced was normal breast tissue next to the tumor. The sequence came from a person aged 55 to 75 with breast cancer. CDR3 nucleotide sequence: TGTGCCAGCAGCGCACGGACAGGAGACAACTATGGCTACACCTTC. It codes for CASSARTGDNYGYTF.